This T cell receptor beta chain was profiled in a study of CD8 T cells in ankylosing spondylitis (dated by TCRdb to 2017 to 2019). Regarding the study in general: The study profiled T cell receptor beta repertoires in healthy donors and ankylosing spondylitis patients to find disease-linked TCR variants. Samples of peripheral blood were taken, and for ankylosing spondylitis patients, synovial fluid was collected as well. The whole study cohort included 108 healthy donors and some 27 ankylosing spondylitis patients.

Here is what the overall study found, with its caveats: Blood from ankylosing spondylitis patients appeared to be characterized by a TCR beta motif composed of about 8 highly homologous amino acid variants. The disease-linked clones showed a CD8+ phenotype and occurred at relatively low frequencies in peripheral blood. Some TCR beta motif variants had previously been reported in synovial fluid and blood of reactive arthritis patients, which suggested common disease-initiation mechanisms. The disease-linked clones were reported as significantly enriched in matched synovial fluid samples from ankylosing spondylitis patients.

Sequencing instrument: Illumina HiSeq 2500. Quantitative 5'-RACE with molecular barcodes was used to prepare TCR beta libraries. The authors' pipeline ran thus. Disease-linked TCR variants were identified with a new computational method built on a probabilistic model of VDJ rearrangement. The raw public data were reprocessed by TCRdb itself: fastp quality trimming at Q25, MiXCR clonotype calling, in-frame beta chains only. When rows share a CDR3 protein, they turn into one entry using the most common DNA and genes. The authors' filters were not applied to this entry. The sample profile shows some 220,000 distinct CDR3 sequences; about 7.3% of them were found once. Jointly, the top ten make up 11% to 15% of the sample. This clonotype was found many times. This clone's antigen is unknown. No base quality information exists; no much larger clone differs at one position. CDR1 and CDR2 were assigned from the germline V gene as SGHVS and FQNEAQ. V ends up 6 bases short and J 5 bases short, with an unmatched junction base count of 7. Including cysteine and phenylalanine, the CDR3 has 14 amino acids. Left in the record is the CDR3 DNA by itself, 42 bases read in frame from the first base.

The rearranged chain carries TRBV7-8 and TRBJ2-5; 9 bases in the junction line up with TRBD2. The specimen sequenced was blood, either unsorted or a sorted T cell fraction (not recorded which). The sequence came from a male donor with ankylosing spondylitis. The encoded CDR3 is CASRAGGVWETQYF. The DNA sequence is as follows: TGTGCCAGCAGAGCGGGGGGTGTGTGGGAGACCCAGTACTTC. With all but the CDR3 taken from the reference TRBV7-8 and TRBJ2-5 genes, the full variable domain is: GAGVSQSPRYKVAKRGQDVALRCDPISGHVSLFWYQQALGQGPEFLTYFQNEAQLDKSGLPSDRFFAERPEGSVSTLKIQRTQQEDSAVYLCASRAGGVWETQYFGPGTRLLVL.